Given below is one TCR beta chain in context. What it binds is not known. The time point was: patch test 3, about 24 weeks after DPC sensitization. Described treatment: therapeutic diphenylcyclopropenone sensitization with weekly scalp DPC. This record belongs to a study of human T cells and chemical hapten exposure. Study in general: A mostly female patient group had alopecia areata, totalis or universalis. Findings of the study overall: Donors in the study had alopecia, meaning their immune response may differ from healthy people's.

Original methodology: Sample TCR totals centred on a median of approximately 96,000, ranging roughly 20,000 to 690,600. TCRdb fed the RACE reads into MiXCR, producing one record per CDR3 protein. TCRdb, not the authors, supplied the V and J calls. The repertoire consists of 150,000 to 200,000 distinct CDR3 sequences, with 20% to 25% occurring once and the leading ten covering about 2.5%. The CDR3 runs 13 residues. The V gene lost 6 bases and the J gene lost 6 bases, with 12 bases spanning the gap. From germline, CDR1 is MNHEY and CDR2 SVGEGT. The rearrangement joins TRBV6-2 or TRBV6-3 to TRBJ1-5, with D unresolved. The TCR originated in a woman in her thirties or forties with alopecia areata. Some clones in this sample may be carry-over from other donors' samples. The starting material was whole blood, obtained in connection with sensitization to the hapten diphenylcyclopropenone (DPC). The CDR3 reads CASSLGRLQPQHF. As DNA, the CDR3 is TGTGCCAGCAGCCTCGGAAGGCTTCAGCCCCAGCATTTT.